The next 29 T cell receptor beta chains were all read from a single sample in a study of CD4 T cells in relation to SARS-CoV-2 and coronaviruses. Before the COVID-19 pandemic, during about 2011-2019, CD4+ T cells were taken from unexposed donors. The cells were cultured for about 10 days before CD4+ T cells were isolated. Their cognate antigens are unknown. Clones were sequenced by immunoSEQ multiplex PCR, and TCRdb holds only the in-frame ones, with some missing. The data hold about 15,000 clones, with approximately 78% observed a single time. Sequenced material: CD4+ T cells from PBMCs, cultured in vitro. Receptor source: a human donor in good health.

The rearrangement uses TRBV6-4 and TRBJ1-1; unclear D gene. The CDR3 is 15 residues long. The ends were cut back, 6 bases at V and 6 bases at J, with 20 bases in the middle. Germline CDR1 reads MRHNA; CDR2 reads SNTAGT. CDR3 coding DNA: TGTGCCAGCAGCCATACAGAGGAGGGAAAGTCTGAAGCTTTCTTT. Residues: CASSHTEEGKSEAFF.

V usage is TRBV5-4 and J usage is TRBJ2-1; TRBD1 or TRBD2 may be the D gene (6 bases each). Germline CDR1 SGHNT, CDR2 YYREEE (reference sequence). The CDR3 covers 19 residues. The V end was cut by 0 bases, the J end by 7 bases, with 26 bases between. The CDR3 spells CASSLGGAFQSAAANEQFF. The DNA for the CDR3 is TGTGCCAGCAGCTTGGGGGGGGCTTTCCAGAGTGCGGCGGCGAATGAGCAGTTCTTC.

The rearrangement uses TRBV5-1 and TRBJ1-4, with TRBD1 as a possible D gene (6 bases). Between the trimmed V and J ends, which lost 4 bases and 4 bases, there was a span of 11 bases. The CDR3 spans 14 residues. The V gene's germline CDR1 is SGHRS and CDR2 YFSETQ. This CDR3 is CASSLTGNNEKLFF. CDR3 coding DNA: TGCGCCAGCAGCCTCACAGGGAATAATGAAAAACTGTTTTTT.

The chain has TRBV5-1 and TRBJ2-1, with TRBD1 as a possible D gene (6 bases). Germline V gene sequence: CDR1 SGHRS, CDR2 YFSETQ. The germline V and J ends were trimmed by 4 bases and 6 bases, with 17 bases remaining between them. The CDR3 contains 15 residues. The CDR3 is CASSDGQSASNEQFF. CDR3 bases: TGCGCCAGCAGCGATGGACAGAGCGCTTCCAATGAGCAGTTCTTC.

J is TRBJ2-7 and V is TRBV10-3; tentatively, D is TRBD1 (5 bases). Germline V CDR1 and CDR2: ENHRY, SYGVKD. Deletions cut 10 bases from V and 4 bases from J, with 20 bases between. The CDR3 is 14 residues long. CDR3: CATLFGHAPYEQYF. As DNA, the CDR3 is TGTGCCACCTTATTTGGACATGCCCCTTACGAGCAGTACTTC.

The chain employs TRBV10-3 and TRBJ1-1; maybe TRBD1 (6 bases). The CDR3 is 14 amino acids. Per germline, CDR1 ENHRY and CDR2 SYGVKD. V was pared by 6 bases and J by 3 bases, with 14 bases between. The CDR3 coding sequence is TGTGCCATCAGGGCCAGGGGAATGTACACTGAAGCTTTCTTT. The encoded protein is CAIRARGMYTEAFF.

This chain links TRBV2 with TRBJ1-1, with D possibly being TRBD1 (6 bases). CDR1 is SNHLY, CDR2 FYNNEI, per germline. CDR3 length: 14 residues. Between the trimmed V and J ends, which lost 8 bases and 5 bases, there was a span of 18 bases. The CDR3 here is CASLFQTGATEAFF. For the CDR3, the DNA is TGTGCCAGCTTGTTCCAGACAGGTGCAACTGAAGCTTTCTTT. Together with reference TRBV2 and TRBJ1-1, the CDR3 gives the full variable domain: EPEVTQTPSHQVTQMGQEVILRCVPISNHLYFYWYRQILGQKVEFLVSFYNNEISEKSEIFDDQFSVERPDGSNFTLKIRSTKLEDSAMYFCASLFQTGATEAFFGQGTRLTVV.

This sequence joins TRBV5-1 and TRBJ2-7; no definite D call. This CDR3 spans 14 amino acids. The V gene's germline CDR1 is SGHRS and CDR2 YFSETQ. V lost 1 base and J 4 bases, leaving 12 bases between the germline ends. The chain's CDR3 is CASSLSPVTYEQYF. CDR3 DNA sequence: TGCGCCAGCAGCTTGTCTCCAGTCACTTACGAGCAGTACTTC.

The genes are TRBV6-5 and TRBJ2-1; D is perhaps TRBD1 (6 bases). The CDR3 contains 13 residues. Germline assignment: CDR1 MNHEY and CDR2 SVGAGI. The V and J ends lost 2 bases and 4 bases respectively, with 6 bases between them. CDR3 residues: CASSYDRYNEQFF. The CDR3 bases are TGTGCCAGCAGTTACGACAGGTACAATGAGCAGTTCTTC.

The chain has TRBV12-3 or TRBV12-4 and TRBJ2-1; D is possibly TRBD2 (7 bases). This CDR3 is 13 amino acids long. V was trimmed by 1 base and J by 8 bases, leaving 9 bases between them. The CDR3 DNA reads TGTGCCAGCAGTTTAGAAGGGGGGGATGAGCAGTTCTTC. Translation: CASSLEGGDEQFF.

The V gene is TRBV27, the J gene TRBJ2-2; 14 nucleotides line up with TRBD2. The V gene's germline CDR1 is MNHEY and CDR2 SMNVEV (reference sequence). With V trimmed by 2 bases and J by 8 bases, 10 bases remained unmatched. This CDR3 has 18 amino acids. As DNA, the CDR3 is TGTGCCAGCAGTTTAGATGAGGGGACTAGCGGGAGTCCGGGGGAGCTGTTTTTT. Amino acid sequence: CASSLDEGTSGSPGELFF.

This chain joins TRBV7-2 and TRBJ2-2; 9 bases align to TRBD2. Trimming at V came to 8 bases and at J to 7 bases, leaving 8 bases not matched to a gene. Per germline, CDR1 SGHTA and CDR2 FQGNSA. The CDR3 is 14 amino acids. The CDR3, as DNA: TGTGCCAGCCAAGGGCTAGCGGGACGCGGGGAGCTGTTTTTT. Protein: CASQGLAGRGELFF.

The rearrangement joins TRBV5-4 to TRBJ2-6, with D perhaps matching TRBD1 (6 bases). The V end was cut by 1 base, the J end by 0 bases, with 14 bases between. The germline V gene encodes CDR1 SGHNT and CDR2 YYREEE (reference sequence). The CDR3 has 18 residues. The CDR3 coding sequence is TGTGCCAGCAGCTTGTTTCCGGGACAAGACTCTGGGGCCAACGTCCTGACTTTC. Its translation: CASSLFPGQDSGANVLTF. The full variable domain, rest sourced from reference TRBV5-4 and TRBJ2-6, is ETGVTQSPTHLIKTRGQQVTLRCSSQSGHNTVSWYQQALGQGPQFIFQYYREEENGRGNFPPRFSGLQFPNYSSELNVNALELDDSALYLCASSLFPGQDSGANVLTFGAGSRLTVL.

CDR3 DNA: TGTGCCAGCAGTGAAGGAAGGGGGAGAGGCCAAGAGACCCAGTACTTC. Residues: CASSEGRGRGQETQYF. The rearrangement uses TRBV27 and TRBJ2-5, with a weak D call TRBD1 (6 bases). Germline-derived CDR1 and CDR2 are MNHEY and SMNVEV (reference sequence). Trimming shortened V by 5 bases and J by 1 base, and 17 bases separated the two germline ends. CDR3 length: 16 residues.

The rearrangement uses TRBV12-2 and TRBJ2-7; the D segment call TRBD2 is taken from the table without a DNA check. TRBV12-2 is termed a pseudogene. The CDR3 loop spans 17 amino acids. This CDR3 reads CASRLVTLETCLRGQYF. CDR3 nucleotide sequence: TGTGCAAGTCGCTTAGTTACCTTGGAGACTTGTCTACGAGGGCAGTACTTC.

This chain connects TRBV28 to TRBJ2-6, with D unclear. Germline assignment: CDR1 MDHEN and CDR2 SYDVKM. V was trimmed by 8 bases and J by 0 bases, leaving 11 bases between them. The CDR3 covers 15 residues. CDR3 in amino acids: CASQRGGSGANVLTF. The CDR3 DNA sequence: TGTGCCAGCCAGAGAGGTGGCTCTGGGGCCAACGTCCTGACTTTC.

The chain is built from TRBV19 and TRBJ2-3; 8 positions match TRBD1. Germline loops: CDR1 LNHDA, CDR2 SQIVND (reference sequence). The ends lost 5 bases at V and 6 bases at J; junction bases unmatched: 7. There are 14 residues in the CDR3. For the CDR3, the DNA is TGTGCCAGTAGTCCAGGGGGCCATGATGATACGCAGTATTTT. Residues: CASSPGGHDDTQYF.

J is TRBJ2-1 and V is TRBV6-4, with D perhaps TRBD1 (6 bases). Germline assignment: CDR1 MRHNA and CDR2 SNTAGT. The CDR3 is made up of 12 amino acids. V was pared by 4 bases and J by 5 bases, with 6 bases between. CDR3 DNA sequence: TGTGCCAGCAGTGGGGGGCACAATGAGCAGTTCTTC. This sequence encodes CASSGGHNEQFF.

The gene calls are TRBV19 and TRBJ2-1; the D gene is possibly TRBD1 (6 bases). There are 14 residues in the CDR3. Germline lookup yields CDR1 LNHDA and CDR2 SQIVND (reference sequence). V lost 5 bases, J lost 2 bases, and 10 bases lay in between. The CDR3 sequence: CASSEDRPYNEQFF. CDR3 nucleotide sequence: TGTGCCAGTAGTGAGGACAGACCCTACAATGAGCAGTTCTTC.

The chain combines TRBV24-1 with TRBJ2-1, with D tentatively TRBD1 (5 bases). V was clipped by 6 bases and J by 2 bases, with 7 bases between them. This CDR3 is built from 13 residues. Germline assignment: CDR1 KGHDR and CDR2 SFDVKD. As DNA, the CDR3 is TGTGCCACCAGTAGACAGACCTACAATGAGCAGTTCTTC. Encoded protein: CATSRQTYNEQFF.

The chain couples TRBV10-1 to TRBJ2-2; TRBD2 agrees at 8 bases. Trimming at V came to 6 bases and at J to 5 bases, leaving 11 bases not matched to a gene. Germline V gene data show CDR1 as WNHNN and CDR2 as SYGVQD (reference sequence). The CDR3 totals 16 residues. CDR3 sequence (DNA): TGCGCCAGCAGCGACCGACTAGCGTCCGAAACCGGGGAGCTGTTTTTT. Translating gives CASSDRLASETGELFF.

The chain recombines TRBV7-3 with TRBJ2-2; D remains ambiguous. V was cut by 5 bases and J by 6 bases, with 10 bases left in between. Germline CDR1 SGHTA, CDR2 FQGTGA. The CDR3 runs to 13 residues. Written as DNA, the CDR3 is TGTGCCAGCAGCCGAGCCCTATCCGGGGAGCTGTTTTTT. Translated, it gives CASSRALSGELFF. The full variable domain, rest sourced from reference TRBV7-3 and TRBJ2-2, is GAGVSQTPSNKVTEKGKYVELRCDPISGHTALYWYRQSLGQGPEFLIYFQGTGAADDSGLPNDRFFAVRPEGSVSTLKIQRTERGDSAVYLCASSRALSGELFFGEGSRLTVL.

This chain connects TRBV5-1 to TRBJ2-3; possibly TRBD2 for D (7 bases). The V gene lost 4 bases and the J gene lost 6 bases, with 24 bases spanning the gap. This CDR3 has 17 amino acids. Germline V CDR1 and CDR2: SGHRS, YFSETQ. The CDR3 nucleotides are TGCGCCAGCAGCCCCAAGTCTCTTCTAGGGAGGGGGGATACGCAGTATTTT. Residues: CASSPKSLLGRGDTQYF.

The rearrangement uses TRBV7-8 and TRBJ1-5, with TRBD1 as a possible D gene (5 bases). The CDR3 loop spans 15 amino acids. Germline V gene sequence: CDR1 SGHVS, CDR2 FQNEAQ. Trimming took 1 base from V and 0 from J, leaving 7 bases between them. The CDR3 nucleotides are TGTGCCAGCAGCTTAGTGCAGGGTAGCAATCAGCCCCAGCATTTT. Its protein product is CASSLVQGSNQPQHF.

The CDR3 sequence: CASIPITGAYEQYF. In nucleotides, the CDR3 is TGTGCCAGCATCCCAATTACGGGGGCCTACGAGCAGTACTTC. V and J are TRBV6-5 and TRBJ2-7, with D perhaps TRBD2 (6 bases). CDR1 MNHEY and CDR2 SVGAGI come from the germline V gene. The CDR3 is 14 residues long. The V and J ends lost 7 bases and 2 bases respectively, with 15 bases between them.

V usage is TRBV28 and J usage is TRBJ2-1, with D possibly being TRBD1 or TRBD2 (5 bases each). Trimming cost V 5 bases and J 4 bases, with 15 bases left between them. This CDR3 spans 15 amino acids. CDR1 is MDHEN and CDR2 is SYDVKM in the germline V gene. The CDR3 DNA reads TGTGCCAGCAGTAGCCGGGACGGTATATACAATGAGCAGTTCTTC. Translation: CASSSRDGIYNEQFF.

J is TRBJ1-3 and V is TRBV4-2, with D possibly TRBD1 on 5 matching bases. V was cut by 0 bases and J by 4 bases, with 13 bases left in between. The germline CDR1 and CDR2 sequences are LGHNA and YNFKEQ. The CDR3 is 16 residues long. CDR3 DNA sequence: TGTGCCAGCAGCCAAGATGAAGGGGCGGGGGGAAACACCATATATTTT. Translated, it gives CASSQDEGAGGNTIYF.

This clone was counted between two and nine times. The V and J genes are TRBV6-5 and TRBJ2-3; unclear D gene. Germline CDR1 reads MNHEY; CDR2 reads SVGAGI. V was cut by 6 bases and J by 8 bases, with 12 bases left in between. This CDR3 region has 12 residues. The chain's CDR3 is CASSTNQVTQYF. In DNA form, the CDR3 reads TGTGCCAGCAGCACAAATCAGGTTACGCAGTATTTT.

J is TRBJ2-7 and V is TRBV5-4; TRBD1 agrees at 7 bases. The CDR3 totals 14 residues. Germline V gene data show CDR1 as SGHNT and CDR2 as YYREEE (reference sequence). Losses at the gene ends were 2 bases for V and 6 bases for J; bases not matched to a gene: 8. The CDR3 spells CASSLQGSASEQYF. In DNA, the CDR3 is TGTGCCAGCAGCTTACAGGGGTCAGCTAGCGAGCAGTACTTC.